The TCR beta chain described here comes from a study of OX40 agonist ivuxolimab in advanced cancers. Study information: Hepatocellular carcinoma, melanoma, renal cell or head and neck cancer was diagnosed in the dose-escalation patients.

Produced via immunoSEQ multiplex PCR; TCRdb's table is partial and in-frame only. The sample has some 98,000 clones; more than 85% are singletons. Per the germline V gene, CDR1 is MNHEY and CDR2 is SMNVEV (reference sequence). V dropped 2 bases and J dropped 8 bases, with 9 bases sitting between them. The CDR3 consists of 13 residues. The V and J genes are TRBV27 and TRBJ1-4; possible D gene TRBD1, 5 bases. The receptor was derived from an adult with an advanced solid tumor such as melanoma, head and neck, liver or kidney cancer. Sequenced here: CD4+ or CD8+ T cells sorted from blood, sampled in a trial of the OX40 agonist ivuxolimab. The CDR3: CASSLRRDEKLFF. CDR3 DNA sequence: TGTGCCAGCAGTTTACGACGGGACGAAAAACTGTTTTTT.